This T cell receptor (beta chain) was found in a study of shared clonotypes between healthy human individuals. Study-wide context: A few men and a couple of women, aged 18 to 49, were donors.

Profiled with immunoSEQ multiplex PCR; TCRdb holds only in-frame clones, not every one. The table lists 2 million to 2.5 million clones, approximately 93% of them singletons. CDR1 MGHRA and CDR2 YSYEKL come from the germline V gene. Trimming pared 1 base from V and 5 bases from J, leaving 15 bases between. The CDR3 is 15 amino acids. Adult Caucasians living in Nashville, Tennessee made up all of the donors. V usage is TRBV4-1 and J usage is TRBJ2-7; tentatively, D is TRBD2 (5 bases). The TCR comes from a man younger than 35 in good health. Some clones in this sample may be carry-over from other donors' samples. Sequencing used naive CD4+ T cells from PBMCs. Subset of the sample: CD45RA+ positively selected. The CDR3 sequence: CASSQAPSGRDEQYF. The CDR3 nucleotides are TGCGCCAGCAGCCAAGCTCCCAGCGGACGGGACGAGCAGTACTTC.